This is a list of T cell receptor beta chains from one sample in a study of CD8 T cells in ankylosing spondylitis. MiXCR, applied by TCRdb to the 5' RACE reads, yields one record per CDR3 protein. The table shows 50,000 to 60,000 distinct CDR3 sequences, with 7.4% occurring only once. The sequenced sample was blood, either unsorted or a sorted T cell fraction (not recorded which). All receptors derive from a female donor with ankylosing spondylitis or in good health (not recorded which). The CDR3 runs from the conserved cysteine through the conserved F or W. D genes are given only for firm matches. Part of the rows lack a size; the others show once, few, many or a class for expanded clones.

>.|TRBJ1-5|many|TRBV20-1
CSAREGSYSNQPQHF
TGCAGTGCTAGAGAGGGCAGTTATAGCAATCAGCCCCAGCATTTT
>.|TRBJ1-2|many|TRBV20-1
CSARVDQQGYGYTF
TGCAGTGCTAGAGTGGACCAACAGGGCTATGGCTACACCTTC
>.|TRBJ1-4|.|TRBV29-1
CSVSSGEGDEKLFF
TGCAGCGTTTCTTCAGGGGAGGGGGATGAAAAACTGTTTTTT
>.|TRBJ1-4|many|TRBV12-3/TRBV12-4
CASSLGDAGLTNEKLFF
TGTGCCAGCAGTTTAGGGGATGCAGGGTTAACTAATGAAAAACTGTTTTTT
>.|TRBJ2-1|.|TRBV5-1
CASSPTVLGGLYTEQFF
TGCGCCAGCAGCCCGACTGTTCTTGGCGGCCTATACACTGAGCAGTTCTTC
>TRBD1|TRBJ1-2|many|TRBV2
CASLKGQPGGLNYGYTF
TGTGCCAGTTTAAAGGGACAGCCGGGAGGGCTTAATTATGGCTACACCTTC
>.|TRBJ1-4|many|TRBV20-1
CSALWGNTGTNEKLFF
TGCAGTGCTCTATGGGGAAATACCGGGACTAATGAAAAACTGTTTTTT
>.|TRBJ1-4|many|TRBV6-6
CASMGEKLFF
TGTGCCAGCATGGGGGAAAAACTGTTTTTT
>TRBD1|TRBJ1-1|many|TRBV5-1
CASSLDRGTEAFF
TGCGCCAGCAGCCTTGACAGGGGCACTGAAGCTTTCTTT
>.|TRBJ1-6|many|TRBV20-1
CSAYFGGSNSPLHF
TGCAGTGCCTATTTCGGGGGTTCTAATTCACCCCTCCACTTT
>TRBD1|TRBJ2-3|.|TRBV5-1
CASSWDREGTDTQYF
TGCGCCAGCAGCTGGGACAGGGAAGGCACAGATACGCAGTATTTT
>.|TRBJ1-5|.|TRBV20-1
CSAEGGLDQPQHF
TGCAGTGCTGAGGGGGGGCTCGATCAGCCCCAGCATTTT
>TRBD1|TRBJ1-2|.|TRBV19
CASSKGGSNYDYTF
TGTGCCAGTAGCAAAGGGGGCTCTAACTATGACTACACCTTC